This passage covers 16 T cell receptor beta chains from one sample sequenced in a study of blood T cell repertoires in COVID-19. Repertoires were generated with immunoSEQ multiplex PCR, while TCRdb's copy carries only in-frame clones and drops some. This table holds tens of thousands of clones, more than 80% found once. Specimen: peripheral blood. These receptors were collected from a woman older than 75 with active COVID-19.

The chain has TRBV7-2 and TRBJ1-6; 8 bases agree with TRBD1. CDR3 length: 17 residues. Germline V lookup: CDR1 SGHTA, CDR2 FQGNSA. V lost 5 bases and J lost 10; bases outside the gene matches: 16. The CDR3 reads CASSPGAGRGHGSPLHF. The DNA for the CDR3 is TGTGCCAGCAGCCCAGGGGCCGGCAGGGGGCATGGGTCACCCCTCCACTTT.

The chain links TRBV7-3 to TRBJ2-6, with D unresolved. Trimming removed 5 bases at V and 7 bases at J, with 9 bases between. CDR1 SGHTA and CDR2 FQGTGA come from the germline V gene. CDR3 length equals 13 residues. CDR3 residues: CASSLAKANVLTF. The CDR3 DNA follows: TGTGCCAGCAGCCTTGCGAAAGCCAACGTCCTGACTTTC. The complete variable domain, with remaining parts taken from reference TRBV7-3 and TRBJ2-6, reads GAGVSQTPSNKVTEKGKYVELRCDPISGHTALYWYRQSLGQGPEFLIYFQGTGAADDSGLPNDRFFAVRPEGSVSTLKIQRTERGDSAVYLCASSLAKANVLTFGAGSRLTVL.

The V call is TRBV4-3, the J call TRBJ2-5, with 7 bases fitting TRBD2. The V gene end was trimmed by 4 bases and the J gene end by 5 bases; junction bases not matched to a gene: 10. The CDR3 has 15 residues. Germline-derived CDR1 and CDR2 are LGHNA and YSLEER. The CDR3 sequence: CASSLGTTRGETQYF. In nucleotides, the CDR3 is TGCGCCAGCAGCCTGGGGACTACTCGGGGGGAGACCCAGTACTTC.

The chain links TRBV7-8 to TRBJ1-5; D is unresolved. Germline V gene lookup returns CDR1 SGHVS and CDR2 FQNEAQ. This CDR3 is 12 amino acids long. Trimming shortened V by 5 bases and J by 7 bases, and 9 bases separated the two germline ends. The CDR3 DNA reads as TGTGCCAGCAGCCGGCCGGGACAGCCCCAGCATTTT. Protein: CASSRPGQPQHF.

The J gene is TRBJ2-1, the V gene TRBV5-4; 9 nucleotides match TRBD1. In germline, CDR1 is SGHNT, CDR2 YYREEE (reference sequence). This CDR3 region has 16 residues. V trimming: 0 bases; J trimming: 2 bases; junction bases outside the gene matches: 3. CDR3 DNA sequence: TGTGCCAGCAGCTTGGACAGGGGGCGCACCTACAATGAGCAGTTCTTC. Translating it yields CASSLDRGRTYNEQFF.

V usage is TRBV5-1 and J usage is TRBJ1-1, with TRBD1 matching over 12 bases. V shed 1 base and J 0 bases; nucleotides not matched to a gene: 4. This CDR3 contains 17 residues. CDR1 is SGHRS and CDR2 is YFSETQ in the germline V gene. The DNA for the CDR3 is TGCGCCAGCAGCTTGACCGGGACAGGGGGCATGAACACTGAAGCTTTCTTT. It translates to CASSLTGTGGMNTEAFF.

This clone was found once. V is TRBV6-5 and J is TRBJ2-3; TRBD1 matches at 10 bases. Germline values: CDR1 MNHEY, CDR2 SVGAGI. The CDR3 loop spans 13 amino acids. Germline trimming cut 10 bases from V and 3 bases from J; bases unmatched to any gene: 4. The CDR3 coding sequence is TGTGCCATAAGACAGGGGGCGACAGATACGCAGTATTTT. This codes for CAIRQGATDTQYF.

The chain links TRBV28 to TRBJ2-5, with 7 bases identical to TRBD2. The germline CDR1 and CDR2 sequences are MDHEN and SYDVKM. V trimming: 0 bases; J trimming: 2 bases; junction bases outside the gene matches: 3. This CDR3 is 15 amino acids long. The CDR3 region has the DNA TGTGCCAGCAGTTTATGGGGAGGGCCTCAAGAGACCCAGTACTTC. This gives the protein CASSLWGGPQETQYF.

The chain links TRBV7-2 to TRBJ2-3; possible D gene TRBD1, 6 bases. The V end was cut by 1 base, the J end by 6 bases, with 11 bases between. CDR1 and CDR2 from the germline V gene are SGHTA and FQGNSA. The CDR3 consists of 14 residues. In nucleotides, the CDR3 is TGTGCCAGCAGCTTAGTAGACAGGTGGGATACGCAGTATTTT. It encodes CASSLVDRWDTQYF.

This chain joins TRBV2 and TRBJ2-1; 10 bases match TRBD1. Germline CDR1 reads SNHLY; CDR2 reads FYNNEI. The CDR3 runs 13 residues. V dropped 7 bases and J dropped 7; count of bases not matched to a gene: 4. This CDR3 reads CASTADRGNEQFF. In DNA form, the CDR3 reads TGTGCCAGCACCGCGGACAGGGGGAATGAGCAGTTCTTC.

The rearrangement uses TRBV28 and TRBJ2-1, with D maybe TRBD1 (6 bases). Trimming took off 8 bases at V and 8 bases at J, with 10 bases between the two ends. This CDR3 is 11 amino acids long. Germline V CDR1 and CDR2: MDHEN, SYDVKM. CDR3 DNA: TGTGCCAGCCCCGAGGGGGATGAGCAGTTCTTC. Protein: CASPEGDEQFF.

The chain joins TRBV11-2 to TRBJ2-5, with a weak D call TRBD2 (5 bases). V shed 4 bases and J shed 3 bases, with 18 bases lying between them. The CDR3 length is 16 residues. Per the germline V gene, CDR1 is SGHAT and CDR2 is FQNNGV. The CDR3 DNA is TGTGCCAGCAGCTCTCTCGGCGGGCTATCGGAAGAGACCCAGTACTTC. This translates into CASSSLGGLSEETQYF.

The chain links TRBV7-3 to TRBJ1-6; D possibly corresponds to TRBD1 (5 bases). Germline-derived CDR1 and CDR2 are SGHTA and FQGTGA. V gave up 0 bases and J gave up 9 bases, with 15 bases separating them. The CDR3 sequence is 16 residues long. CDR3 sequence: CASSLTSKGRGSPLHF. Written as DNA, the CDR3 is TGTGCCAGCAGCTTAACGTCAAAGGGGCGGGGTTCACCCCTCCACTTT.

This chain joins TRBV5-1 and TRBJ2-1, with 11 bases identical to TRBD2. The CDR3 extends over 16 amino acids. Per the germline V gene, CDR1 is SGHRS and CDR2 is YFSETQ. Unmatched junction bases numbered 13, after V lost 4 bases and J lost 10 bases. The CDR3 DNA reads as TGCGCCAGCAGCGACAGGACTAGCGGGTCCCTAAGGGAGCAGTTCTTC. Its protein is CASSDRTSGSLREQFF.

The rearrangement links TRBV19 to TRBJ2-1; tentative D call: TRBD2 (6 bases). CDR3 length equals 13 residues. CDR1 and CDR2 (germline): LNHDA, SQIVND (reference sequence). The V gene lost 9 bases and the J gene lost 10 bases, with 19 bases spanning the gap. CDR3 sequence: CASRPGPGGEQFF. The CDR3 region has the DNA TGTGCCAGCCGGCCGGGCCCTGGGGGGGAGCAGTTCTTC.

V usage is TRBV25-1 and J usage is TRBJ2-6; 8 bases agree with TRBD1. Germline CDR1 and CDR2: MGHDK and SYGVNS. The length of the CDR3 is 17 residues. Trimming removed 9 bases from V and 0 bases from J; junction bases left unmatched: 10. The CDR3 sequence: CARLPGQVFSGANVLTF. In nucleotides, the CDR3 is TGTGCCAGGCTCCCGGGACAGGTGTTCTCTGGGGCCAACGTCCTGACTTTC. The full variable domain, completed using reference TRBV25-1 and TRBJ2-6, is EADIYQTPRYLVIGTGKKITLECSQTMGHDKMYWYQQDPGMELHLIHYSYGVNSTEKGDLSSESTVSRIRTEHFPLTLESARPSHTSQYLCARLPGQVFSGANVLTFGAGSRLTVL.